The rows below give T cell receptor beta chains drawn from one sample of a study of shared clonotypes between healthy human individuals. The data were produced by immunoSEQ multiplex PCR, yet TCRdb's version contains in-frame clones alone and is incomplete. Among about 2 million clones, around 95% were seen once, and the ten largest hold 0.1% to 0.15%. The sequenced material came from naive CD4+ T cells sorted from blood. The receptors here all came from a man younger than 35 in good health. Both conserved end residues are part of each CDR3.

>TRBJ2-5|TRBV5-1
CASSRAQETQYF
>TRBJ1-3|TRBV29-1
CSVVFGSTIYF
>TRBJ2-1|TRBV6-5
CASSLAGYTSYNEQFF
>TRBJ2-4|TRBV7-9
CASSLVGVLAKNIQYF
>TRBJ2-7|TRBV30
CAWSSPTVGTWTKYF
>TRBJ1-2|TRBV30
CAWSETMGGRDGYTF
>TRBJ1-1|TRBV5-1
CASRADTEGAFF
>TRBJ2-7|TRBV6-1
CASTFLGQGLYEQYF
>TRBJ1-1|TRBV7-9
CASRPTGVGTEAFF
>TRBJ2-7|TRBV27
CASSLGGTGTYEQYF
>TRBJ2-1|TRBV30
CAWSVRRGPSNEQFF